This TCR beta chain came from a study of CD8+CD57+ T cells in acquired aplastic anemia. As for the study in general: The sorted CD4+ and CD8+ cells yielded an average around 3 ug of DNA. Healthy-donor CD4+ cells averaged around 10 million reads. General study findings and limits: Patients and controls shared under 30 CD8+ CDR3 sequences, highly expressed in patients. Patients and controls were not found to differ significantly in CD8+ Simpson's diversity.

This clonotype was detected only once. The antigen is not known. With V trimmed by 4 bases and J by 4 bases, 4 bases remained unmatched. The CDR3 is 14 amino acids. Germline assignment: CDR1 LNHDA and CDR2 SQIVND (reference sequence). The template used for profiling TCR beta VDJ and CDR3 was genomic DNA. TCRdb redid the calling of the reads with MiXCR, one entry per CDR3 protein. The profile shows fewer than 200,000 distinct CDR3 sequences, 55% to 80% of them singletons. The sequence was obtained from a human donor in good health. The J gene is TRBJ2-3, the V gene TRBV19; TRBD1 agrees at 8 bases. Source material: sorted CD4+, CD8+, or CD8+CD57+ T cells (not recorded which) from PBMCs. CDR3 residues: CASSTRQGPDTQYF. The CDR3, as DNA: TGTGCCAGTAGTACCAGACAGGGGCCAGATACGCAGTATTTT.